The rows below give T cell receptor beta chains drawn from one sample of a study of yellow fever vaccine responses in identical twins. TCRdb reprocessed the RT-PCR reads via MiXCR and lists one record per CDR3 protein. The sample holds about 1,400 distinct CDR3 sequences; 84% are singletons and the top ten take 5.5% to 7%. The starting material was T cells from blood (PBMCs), unsorted or a sorted subset (not recorded which), obtained before or after yellow fever vaccination (not recorded which). The receptors derive from a woman aged 18 to 35 who received the yellow fever vaccine. The CDR3 runs from the conserved cysteine through the conserved F or W. D genes are given only for firm matches. The size entry is marked missing in some rows and otherwise reads once, few, many or a size class.

abundance | j_gene | d_gene | v_gene | CDR3aa | CDR3nt
- | TRBJ1-4 | - | TRBV18 | CASSPPGRGEKLFF | TGTGCCAGCTCACCACCTGGACGCGGGGAAAAACTGTTTTTT
- | TRBJ2-3 | - | TRBV10-1 | CASSWTSTDTQYF | TGCGCCAGCAGCTGGACTAGCACAGATACGCAGTATTTT
once | TRBJ2-4 | TRBD1 | TRBV29-1 | CSAGDRGKNIQYF | TGCAGCGCTGGGGACAGGGGTAAAAACATTCAGTACTTC
- | TRBJ1-6 | - | TRBV7-9 | CASSLAQGSPLHF | TGTGCCAGCAGCTTAGCCCAGGGTTCACCCCTCCACTTT
- | TRBJ1-1 | - | TRBV6-1 | CASSWSGENTEAFF | TGTGCCAGCAGCTGGTCCGGGGAGAACACTGAAGCTTTCTTT
- | TRBJ2-3 | TRBD2 | TRBV20-1 | CSARKTSEGTDTQYF | TGCAGTGCTAGAAAAACTAGCGAAGGCACAGATACGCAGTATTTT
- | TRBJ1-2 | - | TRBV4-1 | CASSQADRSANYGYTF | TGCGCCAGCAGCCAAGCCGACAGGTCGGCTAACTATGGCTACACCTTC
- | TRBJ2-7 | TRBD2 | TRBV15 | CATSTTLSGSYEQYF | TGTGCCACCAGCACGACCCTGAGCGGGAGTTACGAGCAGTACTTC
- | TRBJ2-7 | - | TRBV10-3 | CAIGITEGGGSSYEQYF | TGTGCCATCGGAATAACCGAGGGGGGGGGGAGCTCCTACGAGCAGTACTTC
- | TRBJ2-7 | TRBD1 | TRBV5-1 | CASSRGTGDEQYF | TGCGCCAGCAGCCGTGGGACAGGGGACGAGCAGTACTTC
- | TRBJ1-5 | - | TRBV4-1 | CASSQVAGLNQPQHF | TGCGCCAGCAGCCAAGTCGCCGGGCTCAATCAGCCCCAGCATTTT
- | TRBJ2-1 | - | TRBV2 | CASSLGPYNNEQFF | TGTGCCAGCAGCCTCGGGCCCTACAACAATGAGCAGTTCTTC
- | TRBJ2-1 | - | TRBV20-1 | CSARELAGYNEQFF | TGCAGTGCTAGAGAGCTAGCTGGGTACAATGAGCAGTTCTTC
- | TRBJ1-5 | - | TRBV5-6 | CASSLVRGNQPQHF | TGTGCCAGCAGCTTGGTGAGAGGCAATCAGCCCCAGCATTTT
- | TRBJ2-7 | - | TRBV5-5 | CASSLVPDTYEQYF | TGTGCCAGCAGCTTGGTCCCGGACACCTACGAGCAGTACTTC
- | TRBJ2-3 | - | TRBV15 | CATSREVDTDTQYF | TGTGCCACCAGCAGAGAGGTGGACACAGATACGCAGTATTTT
- | TRBJ2-1 | - | TRBV7-2 | CASTAYTGVNEQFF | TGTGCCAGCACCGCTTATACAGGAGTAAATGAGCAGTTCTTC
- | TRBJ1-5 | TRBD1 | TRBV6-1 | CASRLQGNNQPQHF | TGTGCCAGCAGATTACAGGGGAACAATCAGCCCCAGCATTTT
- | TRBJ2-1 | TRBD1 | TRBV5-1 | CASNWAGGGDEQFF | TGCGCCAGCAACTGGGCAGGGGGCGGGGATGAGCAGTTCTTC
- | TRBJ2-1 | - | TRBV7-6 | CASSLAGSYNEQFF | TGTGCCAGCAGCTTAGCGGGCTCCTACAATGAGCAGTTCTTC
- | TRBJ2-7 | TRBD2 | TRBV4-1 | CASSRGTSGYEQYF | TGCGCCAGCAGCCGCGGGACTAGTGGTTACGAGCAGTACTTC
- | TRBJ2-7 | - | TRBV15 | CATSTTAGRSYEQYF | TGTGCCACCAGCACAACAGCGGGCCGTTCCTACGAGCAGTACTTC
once | TRBJ2-3 | - | TRBV4-3 | CASSQDPVLITDTQYF | TGCGCCAGCAGCCAAGATCCGGTACTTATCACAGATACGCAGTATTTT
few | TRBJ1-1 | TRBD1 | TRBV10-3 | CAISPGQGARNTEAFF | TGTGCCATCAGTCCGGGACAGGGGGCCCGGAACACTGAAGCTTTCTTT
- | TRBJ2-3 | - | TRBV5-4 | CASSPRTENTDTQYF | TGTGCCAGCAGCCCGCGGACAGAAAACACAGATACGCAGTATTTT
- | TRBJ2-7 | - | TRBV6-2/TRBV6-3 | CASSYNPLKTLYYEQYF | TGTGCCAGCAGTTACAACCCCCTCAAGACACTTTACTACGAGCAGTACTTC
- | TRBJ2-2 | - | TRBV6-1 | CASGQGRRPGSCFF | -
- | TRBJ2-7 | TRBD1 | TRBV29-1 | CSVAGQSSYEQYF | TGCAGCGTTGCGGGACAGAGCTCCTACGAGCAGTACTTC
- | TRBJ2-4 | - | TRBV7-9 | CASSLVGDPGKNIQYF | TGTGCCAGCAGCTTAGTAGGGGATCCAGGCAAAAACATTCAGTACTTC
- | TRBJ2-1 | - | TRBV11-1 | CASSFYGSSYNEQFF | TGTGCCAGCAGCTTTTACGGGAGCTCCTACAATGAGCAGTTCTTC
- | TRBJ2-7 | - | TRBV28 | CASSLEGPYEQYF | TGTGCCAGCAGTTTAGAGGGACCTTACGAGCAGTACTTC
- | TRBJ2-7 | TRBD1 | TRBV11-1 | CASSAHRTGDSYEQYF | TGTGCCAGCAGCGCCCACAGGACAGGGGATAGTTACGAGCAGTACTTC
- | TRBJ2-7 | TRBD1 | TRBV4-2 | CASSQDQGASSYEQYF | TGTGCCAGCAGCCAAGATCAGGGGGCGAGCTCCTACGAGCAGTACTTC
- | TRBJ2-1 | TRBD2 | TRBV6-2/TRBV6-3 | CASSWATSGGVNEQFF | TGTGCCAGCAGTTGGGCGACTAGCGGGGGGGTCAATGAGCAGTTCTTC
- | TRBJ2-1 | - | TRBV7-3 | CASSLSWNEQFF | TGTGCCAGCAGCTTAAGTTGGAATGAGCAGTTCTTC
- | TRBJ2-3 | TRBD1 | TRBV2 | CASSEAVGTGVADTQYF | TGTGCCAGCAGTGAAGCGGTTGGAACAGGGGTCGCAGATACGCAGTATTTT
- | TRBJ2-7 | - | TRBV7-9 | CASSLATTYEQYF | TGTGCCAGCAGCTTAGCGACAACCTACGAGCAGTACTTC
- | TRBJ1-5 | TRBD1 | TRBV6-1 | CASSVPGQSSRNQPQHF | TGTGCCAGCAGTGTGCCGGGACAGTCGAGTCGTAATCAGCCCCAGCATTTT
- | TRBJ1-4 | - | TRBV4-1 | CASSQSHNEKLFF | TGCGCCAGCAGCCAGAGCCATAATGAAAAACTGTTTTTT
- | TRBJ1-2 | TRBD1 | TRBV4-2 | CASSQETGVGYTF | TGTGCCAGCAGCCAAGAAACAGGGGTAGGCTACACCTTC
- | TRBJ2-4 | - | TRBV20-1 | CSARDSHIAKNIQYF | TGCAGTGCTAGAGATTCCCACATAGCCAAAAACATTCAGTACTTC